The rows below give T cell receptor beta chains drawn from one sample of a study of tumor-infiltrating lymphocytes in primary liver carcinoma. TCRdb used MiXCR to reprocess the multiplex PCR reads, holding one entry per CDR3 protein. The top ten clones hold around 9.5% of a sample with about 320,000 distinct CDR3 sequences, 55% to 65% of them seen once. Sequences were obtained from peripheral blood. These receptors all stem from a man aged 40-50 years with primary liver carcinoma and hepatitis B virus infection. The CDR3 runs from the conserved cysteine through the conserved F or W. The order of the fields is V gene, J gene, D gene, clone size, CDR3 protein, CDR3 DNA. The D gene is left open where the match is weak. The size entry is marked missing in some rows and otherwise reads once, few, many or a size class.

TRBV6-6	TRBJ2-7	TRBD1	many	CASSLQGTYEQYF	TGTGCCAGCAGCCTACAGGGGACCTACGAGCAGTACTTC
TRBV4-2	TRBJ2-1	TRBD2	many	CASSQDPPGLESYNEQFF	TGTGCCAGCAGCCAAGACCCGCCGGGACTAGAGTCCTACAATGAGCAGTTCTTC
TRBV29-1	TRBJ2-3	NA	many	CSAAISDTQYF	TGCAGCGCCGCCATCTCAGATACGCAGTATTTT
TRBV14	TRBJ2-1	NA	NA	CASIQGPNNEQFF	TGTGCCAGCATCCAAGGACCCAACAATGAGCAGTTCTTC
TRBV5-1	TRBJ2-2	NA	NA	CASSLGAGGLFF	TGCGCCAGCAGCTTGGGCGCCGGGGGGCTGTTTTTT
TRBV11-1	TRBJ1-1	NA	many	CASSSLLQRTEAFF	TGTGCCAGCAGCTCCCTTCTACAGCGGACTGAAGCTTTCTTT
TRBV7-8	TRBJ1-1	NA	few	CASSVSIEAFF	TGTGCCAGCAGCGTCAGTATTGAAGCTTTCTTT
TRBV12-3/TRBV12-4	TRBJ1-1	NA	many	CASGGRTGRFTEAFF	TGTGCCAGCGGAGGTAGAACAGGAAGATTCACTGAAGCTTTCTTT
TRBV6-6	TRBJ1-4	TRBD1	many	CASSRDGTANEKLFF	TGTGCCAGCAGCCGCGACGGGACAGCTAATGAAAAACTGTTTTTT
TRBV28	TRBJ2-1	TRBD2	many	CASSSLGAGEGDNEQFF	TGTGCCAGCAGTTCCCTAGGGGCGGGAGAAGGGGACAATGAGCAGTTCTTC
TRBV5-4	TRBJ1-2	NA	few	CASSLDGGNGYTF	TGTGCCAGCAGCTTGGATGGGGGAAATGGCTACACCTTC
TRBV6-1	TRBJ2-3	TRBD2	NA	CASISMGGSADTQYF	TGTGCCAGCATCTCCATGGGAGGGAGCGCAGATACGCAGTATTTT
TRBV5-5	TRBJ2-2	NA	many	CASSLVSPSGELFF	TGTGCCAGCAGCTTGGTATCCCCCTCCGGGGAGCTGTTTTTT
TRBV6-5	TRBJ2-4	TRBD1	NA	CASKPTGQPLAKNIQYF	TGTGCCAGCAAACCAACGGGACAGCCGTTAGCCAAAAACATTCAGTACTTC
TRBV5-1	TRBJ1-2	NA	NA	CASSFDSYYGYTF	TGCGCCAGCAGCTTCGACAGTTACTATGGTTACACCTTC
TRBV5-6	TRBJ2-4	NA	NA	CANSLDLDGAKNIQYF	TGTGCCAACAGCTTGGACCTTGACGGGGCCAAAAACATTCAGTACTTC
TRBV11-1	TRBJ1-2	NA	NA	CASSLVERGDYSYTF	TGTGCCAGCAGCTTAGTGGAGAGGGGCGACTATAGCTACACCTTC
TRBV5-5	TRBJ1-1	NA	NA	CASSQGLTRVTEALF	TGTGCCAGCAGCCAGGGACTCACGAGGGTCACTGAAGCTTTATTT
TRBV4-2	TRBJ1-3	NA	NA	CASNQEGTRRRSGNTIYF	TGTGCCAGCAACCAAGAAGGTACCAGACGGCGCTCGGGAAACACCATATATTTT
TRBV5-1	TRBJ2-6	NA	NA	CASSLGVVSGANVMTF	TGCGCCAGCAGCTTGGGTGTTGTCTCTGGGGCCAACGTCATGACTTTC
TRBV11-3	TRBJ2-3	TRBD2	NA	CVSSLGISGSTDTQYF	TGTGTCAGTAGCCTTGGGATTAGCGGGAGTACAGATACGCAGTATTTT
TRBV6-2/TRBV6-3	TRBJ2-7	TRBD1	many	CASSNDRVRHEQYF	TGTGCCAGCAGTAACGACAGGGTAAGACACGAGCAGTACTTC
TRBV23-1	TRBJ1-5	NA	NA	CDSGAHNQPQHF	TGCGACAGCGGGGCGCACAATCAGCCCCAGCATTTT
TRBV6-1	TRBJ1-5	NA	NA	CTRSEAREKVPQHF	TGTACCAGAAGTGAGGCGAGGGAAAAGGTGCCCCAGCATTTT
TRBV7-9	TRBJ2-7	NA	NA	CASSLIQGGGHEQYF	TGTGCCAGCAGCTTAATTCAGGGGGGGGGCCACGAGCAGTACTTC
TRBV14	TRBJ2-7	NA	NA	CDSSQGSQSSSYEQYF	TGTGACAGCAGCCAAGGTTCGCAGTCATCCTCCTACGAGCAATACTTC
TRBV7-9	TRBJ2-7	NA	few	CASSLAGGVGREQYF	TGTGCCAGCAGCTTAGCCGGTGGGGTTGGTCGAGAGCAGTACTTC
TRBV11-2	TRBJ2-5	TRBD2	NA	CANSFQGLAEETQYF	TGTGCCAACAGCTTTCAGGGACTAGCTGAAGAGACCCAGTACTTC
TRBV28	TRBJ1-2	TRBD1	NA	CASSIPDRVEGYTF	TGTGCCAGCAGTATACCGGACAGGGTGGAAGGCTACACCTTC
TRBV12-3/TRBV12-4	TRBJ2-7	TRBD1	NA	CACNLQGIKYEQYF	TGTGCCTGCAACTTACAGGGGATCAAGTACGAGCAGTACTTC
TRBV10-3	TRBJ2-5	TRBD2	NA	CAFRVGGTETQYF	TGTGCCTTCAGAGTGGGGGGGACGGAGACCCAGTACTTC
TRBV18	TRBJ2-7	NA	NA	CASPPGPYEQYF	TGTGCCAGCCCACCGGGGCCCTACGAGCAGTACTTC
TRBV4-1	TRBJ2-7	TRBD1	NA	CASSQAEQGYKQYF	TGCGCCAGCAGCCAAGCGGAACAGGGGTACAAGCAGTACTTC
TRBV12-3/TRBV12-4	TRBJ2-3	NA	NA	CANRFLQGTDTQYF	TGTGCCAATAGGTTTTTGCAGGGTACAGATACGCAGTATTTT
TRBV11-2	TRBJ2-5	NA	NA	CASCLDTGSRTQNF	TGTGCCAGCTGCTTAGATACAGGATCGCGGACCCAGAACTTC
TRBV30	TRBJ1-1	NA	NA	CAWSVWTTGSETTFF	TGTGCCTGGAGTGTCTGGACGACAGGCTCAGAGACGACTTTCTTT
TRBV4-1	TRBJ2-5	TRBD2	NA	CDSSLRSSGFQETRYF	TGCGACAGCAGCCTCCGGTCTAGCGGGTTTCAAGAGACCCGGTACTTC
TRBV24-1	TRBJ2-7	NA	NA	CATSAGESYEQYF	TGTGCCACCAGTGCCGGTGAGTCCTACGAGCAGTACTTC